A selection of T cell receptor beta chains follows, all from one sample in a study of human T cells and chemical hapten exposure. TCRdb reprocessed the RACE reads with MiXCR, giving one entry per CDR3 protein. The profile shows fewer than 300,000 distinct CDR3 sequences, 7.5% to 10% of them singletons. The sequencing used whole blood, collected in connection with sensitization to the hapten diphenylcyclopropenone (DPC). Source of these receptors: a woman between 40 and 55 years old with alopecia areata. Some clones in this sample may be carry-over from other donors' samples. The CDR3 runs from the conserved cysteine through the conserved F or W. Fields, in order: V gene, J gene, CDR3 protein.

v_gene: TRBV6-5
j_gene: TRBJ1-1
CDR3aa: CASSYPRAGPGTEAFF

v_gene: TRBV6-5
j_gene: TRBJ2-7
CDR3aa: CASSYRLTSGEPYEQYF

v_gene: TRBV28
j_gene: TRBJ1-1
CDR3aa: CASSPPRFAEAFF

v_gene: TRBV28
j_gene: TRBJ2-1
CDR3aa: CASSTAGTGAGEQFF

v_gene: TRBV7-3
j_gene: TRBJ2-1
CDR3aa: CASSLQGGSSYNEQFF

v_gene: TRBV15
j_gene: TRBJ1-1
CDR3aa: CATSSGLTRAGTEAFF

v_gene: TRBV2
j_gene: TRBJ1-5
CDR3aa: CASRGQGANSNQPQHF

v_gene: TRBV6-5
j_gene: TRBJ2-6
CDR3aa: CASSYGFNTHSSGANVLTF

v_gene: TRBV7-9
j_gene: TRBJ1-5
CDR3aa: CASSPVGSLDQPQHF

v_gene: TRBV2
j_gene: TRBJ2-1
CDR3aa: CASSLDREGYNEQFF

v_gene: TRBV12-3/TRBV12-4
j_gene: TRBJ1-3
CDR3aa: CASSAQQRSSGNTIYF

v_gene: TRBV9
j_gene: TRBJ2-7
CDR3aa: CASSVAGGTYEQYF

v_gene: TRBV20-1
j_gene: TRBJ2-7
CDR3aa: CSGGSYEQYF

v_gene: TRBV5-4
j_gene: TRBJ2-7
CDR3aa: CASSYSAEFSEQYF

v_gene: TRBV12-3/TRBV12-4
j_gene: TRBJ2-1
CDR3aa: CASSVGVRDEQFF

v_gene: TRBV6-4
j_gene: TRBJ2-2
CDR3aa: CASRRDSTGELFF

v_gene: TRBV3-1
j_gene: TRBJ2-1
CDR3aa: CASSLGRGRYNEQFF

v_gene: TRBV29-1
j_gene: TRBJ1-3
CDR3aa: CSVEASGDTIYF

v_gene: TRBV12-3/TRBV12-4
j_gene: TRBJ2-7
CDR3aa: CASSFSGLLNHEQYF

v_gene: TRBV11-3
j_gene: TRBJ2-1
CDR3aa: CASSPPGQSMNEQFF

v_gene: TRBV6-2/TRBV6-3
j_gene: TRBJ2-7
CDR3aa: CASTGTSGSSYEQYF

v_gene: TRBV3-1
j_gene: TRBJ2-7
CDR3aa: CASSQDGSASYEQYF

v_gene: TRBV19
j_gene: TRBJ2-2
CDR3aa: CASSIPLREGPRGGELFF

v_gene: TRBV3-1
j_gene: TRBJ1-3
CDR3aa: CASSQESSGNTIYF

v_gene: TRBV20-1
j_gene: TRBJ2-1
CDR3aa: CSARLAGGPYNEQFF

v_gene: TRBV27
j_gene: TRBJ2-7
CDR3aa: CASSPGNAYEQYF